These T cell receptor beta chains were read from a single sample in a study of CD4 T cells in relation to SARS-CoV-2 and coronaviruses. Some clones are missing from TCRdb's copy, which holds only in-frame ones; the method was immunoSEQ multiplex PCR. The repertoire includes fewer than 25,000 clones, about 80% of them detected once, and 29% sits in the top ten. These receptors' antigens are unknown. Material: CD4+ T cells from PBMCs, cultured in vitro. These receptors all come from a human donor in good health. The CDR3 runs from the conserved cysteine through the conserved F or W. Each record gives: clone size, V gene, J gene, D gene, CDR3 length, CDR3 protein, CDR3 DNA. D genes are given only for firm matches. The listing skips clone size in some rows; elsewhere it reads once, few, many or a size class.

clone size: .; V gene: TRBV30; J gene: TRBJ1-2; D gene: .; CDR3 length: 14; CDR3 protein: CAWSVQWQDYGYTF; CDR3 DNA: TGTGCCTGGAGTGTACAGTGGCAGGACTATGGCTACACCTTC
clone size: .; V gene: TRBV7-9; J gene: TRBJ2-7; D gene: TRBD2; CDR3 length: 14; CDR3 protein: CASSDTTSDYEQYF; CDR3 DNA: TGTGCCAGCAGCGACACCACTAGCGACTACGAGCAGTACTTC
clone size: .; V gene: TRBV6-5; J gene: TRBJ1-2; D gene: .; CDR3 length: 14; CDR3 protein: CASSRTGTTLDYTF; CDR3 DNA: TGTGCCAGCAGCCGCACCGGGACAACGCTAGACTACACCTTC
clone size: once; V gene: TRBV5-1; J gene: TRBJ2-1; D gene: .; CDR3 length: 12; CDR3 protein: CASVGKNNEQFF; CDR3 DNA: TGCGCCAGCGTCGGGAAAAACAATGAGCAGTTCTTC
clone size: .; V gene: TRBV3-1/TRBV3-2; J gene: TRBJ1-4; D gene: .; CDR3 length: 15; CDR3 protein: CASSQGQAGNEKLFF; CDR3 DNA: TGTGCCAGCAGCCAAGGACAGGCGGGTAATGAAAAACTGTTTTTT
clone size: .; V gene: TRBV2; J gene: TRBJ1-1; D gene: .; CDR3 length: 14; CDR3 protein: CASRASQRNTEAFF; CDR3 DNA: TGTGCCAGCAGGGCTAGTCAGAGGAACACTGAAGCTTTCTTT
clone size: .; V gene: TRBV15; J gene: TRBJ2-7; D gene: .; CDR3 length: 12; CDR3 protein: CATSRDRYEQYF; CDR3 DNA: TGTGCCACCAGCAGAGATCGGTACGAGCAGTACTTC
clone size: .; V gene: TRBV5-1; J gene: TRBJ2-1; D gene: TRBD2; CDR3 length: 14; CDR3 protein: CASWTSGSYNEQFF; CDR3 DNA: TGCGCCAGCTGGACTAGCGGTTCCTACAATGAGCAGTTCTTC
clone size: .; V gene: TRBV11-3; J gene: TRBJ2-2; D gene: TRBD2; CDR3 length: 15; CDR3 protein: CASSSSSGRAGELFF; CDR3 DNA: TGTGCCAGCAGCTCGTCTAGCGGGAGGGCCGGGGAGCTGTTTTTT
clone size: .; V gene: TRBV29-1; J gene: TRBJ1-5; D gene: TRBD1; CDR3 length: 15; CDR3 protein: CSVGGPGTGNQPQHF; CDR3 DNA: TGCAGCGTTGGGGGACCAGGGACAGGCAATCAGCCCCAGCATTTT
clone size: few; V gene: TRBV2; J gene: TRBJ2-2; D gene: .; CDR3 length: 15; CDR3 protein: CASSKGRTNTGELFF; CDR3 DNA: TGTGCCAGCAGCAAGGGACGGACGAACACCGGGGAGCTGTTTTTT
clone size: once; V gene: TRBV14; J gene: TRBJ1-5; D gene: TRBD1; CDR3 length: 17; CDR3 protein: CASSQEAGTGGRQPQHF; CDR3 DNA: TGTGCCAGCAGCCAAGAAGCGGGGACAGGGGGCCGTCAGCCCCAGCATTTT
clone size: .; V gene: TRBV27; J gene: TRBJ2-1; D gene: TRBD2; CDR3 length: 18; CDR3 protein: CASSFPPFREDPFNEQFF; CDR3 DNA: TGTGCCAGCAGTTTCCCTCCCTTTCGGGAGGATCCTTTCAATGAGCAGTTCTTC
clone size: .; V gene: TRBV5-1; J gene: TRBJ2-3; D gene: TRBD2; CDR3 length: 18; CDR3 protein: CASSHRTSGRAGADTQYF; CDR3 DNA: TGCGCCAGCAGCCACAGGACTAGCGGGAGGGCCGGGGCAGATACGCAGTATTTT
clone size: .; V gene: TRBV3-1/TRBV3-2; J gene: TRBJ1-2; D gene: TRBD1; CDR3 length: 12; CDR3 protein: CASSPLSGTVYF; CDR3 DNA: TGTGCCAGCAGCCCCCTAAGCGGGACAGTTTACTTC
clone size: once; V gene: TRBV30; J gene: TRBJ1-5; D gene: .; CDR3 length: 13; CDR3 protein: CAWSDGKNQPQHF; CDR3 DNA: TGTGCCTGGAGCGACGGGAAAAATCAGCCCCAGCATTTT
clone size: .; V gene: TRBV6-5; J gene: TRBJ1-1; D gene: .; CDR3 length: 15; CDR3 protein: CASSLQRDMNTEAFF; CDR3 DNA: TGTGCCAGCAGTTTACAACGGGACATGAACACTGAAGCTTTCTTT
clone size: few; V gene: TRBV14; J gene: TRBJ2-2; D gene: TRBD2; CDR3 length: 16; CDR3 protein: CASRPGTSGNTGELFF; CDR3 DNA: TGTGCCAGCAGACCCGGGACTAGCGGGAACACCGGGGAGCTGTTTTTT
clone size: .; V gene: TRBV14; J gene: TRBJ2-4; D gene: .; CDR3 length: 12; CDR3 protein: CASSQSLNIQYF; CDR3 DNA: TGTGCCAGCAGTCAGTCCCTAAACATTCAGTACTTC
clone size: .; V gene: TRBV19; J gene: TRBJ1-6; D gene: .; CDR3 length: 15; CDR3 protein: CASSIDHWRASPLHF; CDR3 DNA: TGTGCCAGTAGTATAGATCATTGGAGGGCTTCACCCCTCCACTTT
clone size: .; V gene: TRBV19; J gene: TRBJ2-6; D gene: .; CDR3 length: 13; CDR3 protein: CAIGRSGANVLTF; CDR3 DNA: TGTGCCATTGGCCGCTCTGGGGCCAACGTCCTGACTTTC
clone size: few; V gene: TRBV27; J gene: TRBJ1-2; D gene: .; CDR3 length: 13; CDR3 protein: CASSLGPNYGYTF; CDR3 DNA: TGTGCCAGCAGTTTAGGTCCGAACTATGGCTACACCTTC
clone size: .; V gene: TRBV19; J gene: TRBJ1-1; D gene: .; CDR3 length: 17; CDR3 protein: CASSSEVAGEWNTEAFF; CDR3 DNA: TGTGCCAGTAGTAGCGAGGTTGCAGGGGAATGGAACACTGAAGCTTTCTTT
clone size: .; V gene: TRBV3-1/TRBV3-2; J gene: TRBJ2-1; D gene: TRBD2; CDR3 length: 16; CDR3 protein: CASSQDGGGRLYEQFF; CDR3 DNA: TGTGCCAGCAGCCAAGATGGTGGCGGGAGGCTCTATGAGCAGTTCTTC
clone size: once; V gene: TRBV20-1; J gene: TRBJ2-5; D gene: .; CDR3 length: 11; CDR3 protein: CSASGGETQYF; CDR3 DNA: TGCAGTGCTAGTGGGGGGGAGACCCAGTACTTC
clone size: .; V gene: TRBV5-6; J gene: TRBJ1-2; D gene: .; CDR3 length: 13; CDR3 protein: CASSPGRGEGYTF; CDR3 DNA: TGTGCCAGCAGCCCCGGACGAGGGGAAGGCTACACCTTC
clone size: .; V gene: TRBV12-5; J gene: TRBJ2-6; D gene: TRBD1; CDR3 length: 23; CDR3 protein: CASGLVRGDLFQDRGSGANVLTF; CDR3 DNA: TGTGCTAGTGGTTTGGTACGGGGGGATTTGTTTCAGGACAGGGGCTCTGGGGCCAACGTCCTGACTTTC
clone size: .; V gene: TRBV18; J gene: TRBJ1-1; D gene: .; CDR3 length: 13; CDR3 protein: CASSLRGELEAFF; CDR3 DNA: TGTGCCAGCTCATTACGGGGGGAACTGGAAGCTTTCTTT
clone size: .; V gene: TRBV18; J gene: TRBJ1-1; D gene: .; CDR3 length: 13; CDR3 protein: CASSPGQNTEAFF; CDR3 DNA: TGTGCCAGCTCACCTGGACAGAACACTGAAGCTTTCTTT